Below, one TCR beta chain is given with its context. Seattle's cohort entered during active infection and was followed longitudinally. Authors' methods: Amplification from reference gene primers served as the basis for estimated nucleated cell counts. Produced via immunoSEQ multiplex PCR; TCRdb's table is partial and in-frame only. V, J and clone size are those of that table, while D and trimming were read from the DNA. The table lists almost 200,000 clones, over 80% of them singletons. This specimen belongs to a study of blood T cell repertoires in COVID-19. Study at large: Researchers got acute and convalescent COVID-19 samples from the United States, Italy and Spain. In each case, the material was cDNA or gDNA derived from T cells, B-cell-depleted T cells, or PBMCs.

Between the trimmed V and J ends, which lost 1 base and 7 bases, there was a span of 10 bases. The CDR3 contains 13 residues. The germline CDR1 and CDR2 sequences are MNHNS and SASEGT. Sequenced sample: peripheral blood. This rearrangement joins TRBV6-1 to TRBJ1-2, with no clear D. This clonotype was obtained from a man in his sixties with COVID-19, enrolled during active disease. Written as DNA, the CDR3 is TGTGCCAGCAGTGAAGGATTTGGGCGTGGCTACACCTTC. Amino acid sequence: CASSEGFGRGYTF.